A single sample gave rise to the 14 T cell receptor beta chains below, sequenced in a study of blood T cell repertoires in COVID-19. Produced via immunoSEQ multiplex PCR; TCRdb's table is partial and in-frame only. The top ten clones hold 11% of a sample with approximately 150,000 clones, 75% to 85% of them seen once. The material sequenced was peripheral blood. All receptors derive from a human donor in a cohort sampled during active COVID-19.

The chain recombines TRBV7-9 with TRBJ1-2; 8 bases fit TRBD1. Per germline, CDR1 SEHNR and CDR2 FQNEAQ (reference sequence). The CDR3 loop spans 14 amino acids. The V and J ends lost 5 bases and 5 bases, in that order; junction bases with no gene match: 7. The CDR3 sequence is CASSARQGTYGYTF. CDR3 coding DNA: TGTGCCAGCAGCGCCCGACAGGGGACTTATGGCTACACCTTC.

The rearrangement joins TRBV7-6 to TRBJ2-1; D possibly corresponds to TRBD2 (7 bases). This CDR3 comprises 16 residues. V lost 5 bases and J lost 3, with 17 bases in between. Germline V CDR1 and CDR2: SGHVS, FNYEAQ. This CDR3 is CASSGGEQGYYNEQFF. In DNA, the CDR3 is TGTGCCAGCAGCGGGGGGGAGCAGGGGTACTACAATGAGCAGTTCTTC.

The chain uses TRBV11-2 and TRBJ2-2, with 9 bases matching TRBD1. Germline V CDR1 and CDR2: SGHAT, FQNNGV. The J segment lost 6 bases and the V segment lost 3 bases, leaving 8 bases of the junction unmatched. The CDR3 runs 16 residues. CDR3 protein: CASSFTKDRGAGELFF. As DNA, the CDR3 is TGTGCCAGCAGCTTTACCAAGGACAGGGGCGCCGGGGAGCTGTTTTTT.

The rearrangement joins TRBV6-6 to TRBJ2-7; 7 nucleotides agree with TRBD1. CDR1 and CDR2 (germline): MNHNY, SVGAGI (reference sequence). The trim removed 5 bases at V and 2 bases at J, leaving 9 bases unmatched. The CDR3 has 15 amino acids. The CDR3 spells CASSRDRAQTYEQYF. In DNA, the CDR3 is TGTGCCAGCAGTCGCGACAGGGCACAGACCTACGAGCAGTACTTC.

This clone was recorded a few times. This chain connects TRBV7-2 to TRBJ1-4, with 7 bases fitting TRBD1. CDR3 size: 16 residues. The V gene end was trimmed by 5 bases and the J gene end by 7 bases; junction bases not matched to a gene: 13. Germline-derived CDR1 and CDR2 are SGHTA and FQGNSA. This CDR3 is CASSPEGGRGTEKLFF. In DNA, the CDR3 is TGTGCCAGCAGCCCGGAGGGGGGCAGGGGGACTGAAAAACTGTTTTTT.

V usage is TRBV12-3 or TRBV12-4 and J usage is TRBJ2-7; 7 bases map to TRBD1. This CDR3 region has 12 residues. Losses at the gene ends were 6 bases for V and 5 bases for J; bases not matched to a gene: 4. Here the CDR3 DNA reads TGTGCCAGCAGCCCGACAGGGCACGAGCAGTACTTC. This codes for CASSPTGHEQYF.

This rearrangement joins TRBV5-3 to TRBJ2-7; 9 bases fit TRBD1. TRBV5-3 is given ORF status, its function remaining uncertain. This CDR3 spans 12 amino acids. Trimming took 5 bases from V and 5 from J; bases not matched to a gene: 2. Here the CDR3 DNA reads TGTGCCAGAAGACAGGGGGCGCACGAGCAGTACTTC. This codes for CARRQGAHEQYF.

CDR3 in DNA: TGTGCCAGCAGTTTAGCAGGGTCGGGCACCGGGGAGCTGTTTTTT. Its protein is CASSLAGSGTGELFF. This sequence joins TRBV28 and TRBJ2-2; a weak D match, TRBD1 (5 bases). The germline V and J ends were trimmed by 2 bases and 4 bases, with 11 bases remaining between them. Per the germline V gene, CDR1 is MDHEN and CDR2 is SYDVKM. The CDR3 loop spans 15 amino acids.

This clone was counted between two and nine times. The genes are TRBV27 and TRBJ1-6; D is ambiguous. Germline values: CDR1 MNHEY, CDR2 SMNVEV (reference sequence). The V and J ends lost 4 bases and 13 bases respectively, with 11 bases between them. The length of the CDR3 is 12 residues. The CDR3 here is CASSSGSRPLHF. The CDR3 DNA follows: TGTGCCAGCAGTTCGGGATCGAGGCCCCTCCACTTT.

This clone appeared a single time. The CDR3 region is CASSSRHTEAFF. The CDR3 DNA reads as TGTGCCAGCAGTTCTAGGCACACTGAAGCTTTCTTT. The chain has TRBV7-9 and TRBJ1-1, with D hard to call. CDR3 length equals 12 residues. The germline V gene encodes CDR1 SEHNR and CDR2 FQNEAQ (reference sequence). V lost 6 bases and J lost 3, with 8 bases in between.

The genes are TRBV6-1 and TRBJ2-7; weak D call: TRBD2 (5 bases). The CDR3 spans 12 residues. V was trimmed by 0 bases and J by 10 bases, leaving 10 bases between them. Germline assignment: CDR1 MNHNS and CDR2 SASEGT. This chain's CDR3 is CASSEAERDQYF. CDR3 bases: TGTGCCAGCAGTGAAGCGGAGAGGGATCAGTACTTC.

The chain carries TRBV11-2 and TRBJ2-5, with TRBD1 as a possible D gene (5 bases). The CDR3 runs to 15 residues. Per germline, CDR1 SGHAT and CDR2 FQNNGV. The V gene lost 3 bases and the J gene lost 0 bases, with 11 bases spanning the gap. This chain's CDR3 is CASSFQGFNQETQYF. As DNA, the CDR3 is TGTGCCAGCAGCTTCCAGGGTTTTAACCAAGAGACCCAGTACTTC.

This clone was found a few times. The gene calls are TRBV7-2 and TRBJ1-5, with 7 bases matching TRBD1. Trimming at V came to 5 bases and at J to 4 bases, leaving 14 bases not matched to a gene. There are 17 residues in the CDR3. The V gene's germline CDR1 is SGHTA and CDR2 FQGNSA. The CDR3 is CASSPQQGSLANQPQHF. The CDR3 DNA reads TGTGCCAGCAGCCCACAACAGGGGTCCTTAGCAAATCAGCCCCAGCATTTT.

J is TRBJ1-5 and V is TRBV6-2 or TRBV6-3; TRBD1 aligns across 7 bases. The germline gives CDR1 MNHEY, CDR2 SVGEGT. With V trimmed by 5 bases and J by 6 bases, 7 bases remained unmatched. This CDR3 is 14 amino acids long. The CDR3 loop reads CASSQSTGSQPQHF. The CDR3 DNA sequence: TGTGCCAGCAGTCAATCGACAGGGAGTCAGCCCCAGCATTTT.